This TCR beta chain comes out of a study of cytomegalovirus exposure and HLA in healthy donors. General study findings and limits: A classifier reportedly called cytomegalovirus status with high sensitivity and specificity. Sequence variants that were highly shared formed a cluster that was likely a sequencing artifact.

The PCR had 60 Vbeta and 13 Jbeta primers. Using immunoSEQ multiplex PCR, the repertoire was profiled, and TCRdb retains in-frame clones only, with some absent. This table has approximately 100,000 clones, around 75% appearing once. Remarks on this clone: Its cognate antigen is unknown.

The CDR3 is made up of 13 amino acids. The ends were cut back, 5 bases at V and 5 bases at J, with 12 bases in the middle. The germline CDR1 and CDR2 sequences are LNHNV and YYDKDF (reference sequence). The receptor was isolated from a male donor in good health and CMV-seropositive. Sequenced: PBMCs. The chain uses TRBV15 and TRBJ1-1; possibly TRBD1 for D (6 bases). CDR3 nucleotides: TGTGCCACCAGCTGGGGGAGGGGGACTGAAGCTTTCTTT. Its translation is CATSWGRGTEAFF.